The 6 T cell receptor beta chains given below trace back to one sample, sequenced in a study of CD4+ T cells in melanoma. Produced via immunoSEQ multiplex PCR; TCRdb's table is partial and in-frame only. The sample has about 6,900 clones, around 71% seen once. The sequencing input was cells from a culture (not recorded whether cultured in vitro). The receptors were sampled from a human donor with melanoma.

The chain links TRBV30 to TRBJ2-7; 11 positions match TRBD2. CDR1 is GTSNPN and CDR2 is SVGIG in the germline V gene (reference sequence). Unmatched junction bases numbered 10, after V lost 0 bases and J lost 12 bases. This CDR3 is built from 14 residues. CDR3 nucleotide sequence: TGTGCCTGGAGTGTGACTAGCGGGGCGGGAGGTGCGTACTTC. This sequence encodes CAWSVTSGAGGAYF.

V is TRBV7-3 and J is TRBJ2-3; TRBD1 might be the D (6 bases). The CDR3 spans 16 residues. The V and J ends lost 1 base and 4 bases respectively, with 15 bases between them. Germline V gene sequence: CDR1 SGHTA, CDR2 FQGTGA. The CDR3 DNA sequence: TGTGCCAGCAGCTTAAGTCTTGGGGGCGGCTCAGATACGCAGTATTTT. This encodes CASSLSLGGGSDTQYF. Complete variable domain (other parts from reference TRBV7-3 and TRBJ2-3): GAGVSQTPSNKVTEKGKYVELRCDPISGHTALYWYRQSLGQGPEFLIYFQGTGAADDSGLPNDRFFAVRPEGSVSTLKIQRTERGDSAVYLCASSLSLGGGSDTQYFGPGTRLTVL.

This chain uses TRBV30 with TRBJ1-4, with a weak D call TRBD1 (5 bases). CDR1 and CDR2 (germline): GTSNPN, SVGIG (reference sequence). V dropped 6 bases and J dropped 1 base, with 9 bases sitting between them. The CDR3 is 13 amino acids. The CDR3 sequence: CACKGVTNEKLFF. In DNA, the CDR3 is TGTGCCTGCAAAGGGGTAACTAATGAAAAACTGTTTTTT.

The V gene is TRBV13, the J gene TRBJ1-1; D is possibly TRBD1 (6 bases). CDR3 size: 15 residues. V dropped 4 bases and J dropped 0 bases, with 12 bases sitting between them. Germline CDR1 is PRHDT and CDR2 is FYEKMQ (reference sequence). The CDR3 is CASSSLGQLNTEAFF. DNA for the CDR3: TGTGCCAGCAGCTCCCTAGGACAGTTGAACACTGAAGCTTTCTTT.

The chain employs TRBV19 and TRBJ2-1; 7 bases line up with TRBD2. In germline, CDR1 is LNHDA, CDR2 SQIVND (reference sequence). Unmatched junction bases numbered 6, after V lost 5 bases and J lost 8 bases. CDR3 size: 13 residues. The CDR3 DNA is TGTGCCAGTAGTCAATGGGGGAGGGATGAGCAGTTCTTC. Protein sequence: CASSQWGRDEQFF.

V usage is TRBV2 and J usage is TRBJ2-7; D assignment may be TRBD1 or TRBD2 (5 bases each). The germline CDR1 and CDR2 sequences are SNHLY and FYNNEI. Trimming cost V 6 bases and J 9 bases, with 18 bases left between them. The CDR3 is 13 residues long. The CDR3 loop is CASSEGTVPWQYF. DNA of the CDR3: TGTGCCAGCAGCGAGGGGACGGTCCCCTGGCAGTACTTC. Full variable domain (outside the CDR3, taken from reference TRBV2 and TRBJ2-7): EPEVTQTPSHQVTQMGQEVILRCVPISNHLYFYWYRQILGQKVEFLVSFYNNEISEKSEIFDDQFSVERPDGSNFTLKIRSTKLEDSAMYFCASSEGTVPWQYFGPGTRLTVT.